The clone carrying this TCR beta chain was observed a handful of times. The data stem from a study of Graves' ophthalmopathy and Graves' hyperthyroidism. From RNA, the CDR3 regions of TCR beta chains were amplified and sequenced. An initial RT-PCR round employing HTBI primers preceded a second-round multiplex PCR. TCRdb fed the multiplex PCR reads into MiXCR, producing one record per CDR3 protein. The table includes about 160,000 distinct CDR3 sequences, 30% to 45% detected once. The V segment lost 9 bases and the J segment 3 bases; nucleotides outside the gene matches: 5. This CDR3 has 13 amino acids.

This receptor was obtained from a woman aged 40 to 50 with Graves' ophthalmopathy. V is TRBV12-3 or TRBV12-4 and J is TRBJ2-7; 10 nucleotides agree with TRBD2. The sequenced sample was peripheral blood. The CDR3 sequence: CASRTSGFYEQYF. The CDR3 nucleotides are TGTGCCAGTCGGACTAGCGGCTTCTACGAGCAGTACTTC.